The entry that follows covers one TCR beta chain sequence. Its antigen remains unidentified. This CDR3 spans 16 amino acids. The V end lost 1 base, the J end lost 0 bases, and 13 bases lay between the germline ends. Germline loops: CDR1 DFQATT, CDR2 SNEGSKA (reference sequence). cDNA libraries of TCR beta carried unique molecular identifiers. TCRdb independently ran MiXCR on the PCR reads; one entry per CDR3 protein. The top ten clones hold about 11% of a sample with hundreds of thousands of distinct CDR3 sequences, around 64% of them seen once. The sample originates from a study of post-analysis software for immune sequencing data. About the research overall: Included courses were relapsing-remitting and secondary progressive multiple sclerosis; progressive-relapsing multiple sclerosis was also included.

Findings of the study overall: The F measure placed samples prepared in the same batch into strongly shared clusters. In multiple sclerosis, normalized Chao1 diversity was significantly below that of controls. Controls had lower frequencies than patients of 4 or 5 TRBV segments, which included TRBV5-6, TRBV5-1 and TRBV20-1.

This receptor was obtained from a girl under 10 years old with multiple sclerosis. This rearrangement joins TRBV20-1 to TRBJ2-1; D might be TRBD1 or TRBD2, each matching 5 bases. Sequencing used blood. CDR3 in DNA: TGCAGTGCTAGAGTTCACGGGGCGAGCTCCTACAATGAGCAGTTCTTC. It encodes CSARVHGASSYNEQFF.